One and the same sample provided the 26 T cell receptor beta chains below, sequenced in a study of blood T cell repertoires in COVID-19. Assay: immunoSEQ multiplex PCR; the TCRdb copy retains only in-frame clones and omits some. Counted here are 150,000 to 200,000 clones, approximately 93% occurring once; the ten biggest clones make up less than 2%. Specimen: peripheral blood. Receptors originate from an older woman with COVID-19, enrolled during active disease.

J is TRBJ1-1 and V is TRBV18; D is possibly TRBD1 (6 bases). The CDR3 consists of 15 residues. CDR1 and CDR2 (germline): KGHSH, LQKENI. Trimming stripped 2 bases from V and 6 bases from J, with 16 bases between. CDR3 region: CASSPTNTGFAEAFF. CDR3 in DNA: TGTGCCAGCTCACCAACTAACACAGGGTTTGCTGAAGCTTTCTTT.

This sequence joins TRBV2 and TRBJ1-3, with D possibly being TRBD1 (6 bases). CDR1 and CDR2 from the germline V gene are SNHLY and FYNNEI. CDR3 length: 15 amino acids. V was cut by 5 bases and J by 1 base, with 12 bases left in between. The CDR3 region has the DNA TGTGCCAGCAGTTTACTACAGGGATCTGGAAACACCATATATTTT. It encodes CASSLLQGSGNTIYF.

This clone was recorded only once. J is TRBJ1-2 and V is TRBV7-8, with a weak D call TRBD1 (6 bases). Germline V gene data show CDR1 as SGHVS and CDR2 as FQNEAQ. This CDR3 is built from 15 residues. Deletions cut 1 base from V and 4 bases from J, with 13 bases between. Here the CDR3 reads CASSLDPGQSYGYTF. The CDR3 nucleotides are TGTGCCAGCAGCTTAGATCCCGGACAGTCCTATGGCTACACCTTC.

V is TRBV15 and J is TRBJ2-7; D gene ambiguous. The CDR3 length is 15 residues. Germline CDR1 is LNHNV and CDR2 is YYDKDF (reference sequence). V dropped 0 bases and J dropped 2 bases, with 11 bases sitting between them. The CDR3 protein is CATSRDLGPAYEQYF. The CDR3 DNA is TGTGCCACCAGCAGAGATCTTGGGCCAGCCTACGAGCAGTACTTC.

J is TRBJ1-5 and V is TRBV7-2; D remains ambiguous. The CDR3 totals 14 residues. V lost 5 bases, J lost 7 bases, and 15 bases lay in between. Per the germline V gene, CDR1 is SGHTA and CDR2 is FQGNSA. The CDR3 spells CASSLSRLRQPQHF. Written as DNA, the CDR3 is TGTGCCAGCAGCCTCAGCCGACTCAGACAGCCCCAGCATTTT.

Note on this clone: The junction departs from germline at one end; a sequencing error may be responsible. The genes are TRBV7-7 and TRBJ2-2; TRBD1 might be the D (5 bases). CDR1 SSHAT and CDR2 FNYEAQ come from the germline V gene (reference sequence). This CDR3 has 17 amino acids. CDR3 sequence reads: CASSSSSWTPNTGELFF. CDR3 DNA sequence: TGTGCTAGCAGCTCGTCCTCTTGGACACCAAACACCGGGGAGCTGTTTTTT.

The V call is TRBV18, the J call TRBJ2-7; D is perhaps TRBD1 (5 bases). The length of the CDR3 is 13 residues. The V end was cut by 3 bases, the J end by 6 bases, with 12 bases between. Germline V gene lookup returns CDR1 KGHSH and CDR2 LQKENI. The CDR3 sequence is CASSPRAQGEQYF. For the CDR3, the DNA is TGTGCCAGCTCACCTCGGGCCCAGGGCGAGCAGTACTTC.

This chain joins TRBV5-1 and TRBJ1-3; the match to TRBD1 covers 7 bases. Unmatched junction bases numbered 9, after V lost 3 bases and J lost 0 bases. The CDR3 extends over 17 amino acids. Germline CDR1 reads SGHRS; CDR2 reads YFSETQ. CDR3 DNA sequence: TGCGCCAGCAGCTACGACGGGACAGCCACCTCTGGAAACACCATATATTTT. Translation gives CASSYDGTATSGNTIYF.

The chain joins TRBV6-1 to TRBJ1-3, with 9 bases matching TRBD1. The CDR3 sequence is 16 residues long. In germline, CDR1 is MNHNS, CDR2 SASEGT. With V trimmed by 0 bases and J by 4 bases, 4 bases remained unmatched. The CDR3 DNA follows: TGTGCCAGCAGTGAAGCTAACAGGGGGCTAGGAAACACCATATATTTT. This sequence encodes CASSEANRGLGNTIYF.

CDR3 bases: TGTGCCAGCAGCTTAGCGAGCGGGGAAAAACTGTTTTTT. Residues: CASSLASGEKLFF. The V call is TRBV7-9, the J call TRBJ1-4; no firm D call. The V gene lost 0 bases and the J gene lost 8 bases, with 7 bases spanning the gap. CDR1 and CDR2 from the germline V gene are SEHNR and FQNEAQ (reference sequence). This CDR3 is built from 13 residues.

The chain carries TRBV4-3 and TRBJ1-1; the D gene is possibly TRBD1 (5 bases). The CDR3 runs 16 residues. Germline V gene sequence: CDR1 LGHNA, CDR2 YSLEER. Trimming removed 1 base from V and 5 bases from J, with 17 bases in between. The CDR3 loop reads CASSQVSPGGGTEAFF. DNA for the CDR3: TGCGCCAGCAGCCAAGTCTCCCCGGGGGGAGGGACTGAAGCTTTCTTT.

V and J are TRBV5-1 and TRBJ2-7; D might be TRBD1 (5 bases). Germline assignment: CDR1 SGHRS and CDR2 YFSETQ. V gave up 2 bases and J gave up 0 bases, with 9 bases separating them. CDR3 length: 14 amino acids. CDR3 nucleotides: TGCGCCAGCAGCTTTGACACAGGCTCCTACGAGCAGTACTTC. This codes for CASSFDTGSYEQYF.

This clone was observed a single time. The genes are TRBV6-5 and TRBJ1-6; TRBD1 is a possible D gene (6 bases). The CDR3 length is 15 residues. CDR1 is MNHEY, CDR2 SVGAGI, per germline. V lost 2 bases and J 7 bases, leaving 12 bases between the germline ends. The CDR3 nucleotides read TGTGCCAGCAGTTACCCTGGGACACGAAATTCACCCCTCCACTTT. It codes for CASSYPGTRNSPLHF.

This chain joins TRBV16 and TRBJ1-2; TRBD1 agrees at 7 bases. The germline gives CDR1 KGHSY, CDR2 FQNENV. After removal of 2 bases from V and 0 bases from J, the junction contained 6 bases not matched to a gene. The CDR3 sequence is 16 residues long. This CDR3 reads CASSQRAGGANYGYTF. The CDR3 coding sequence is TGTGCCAGCAGCCAACGGGCAGGGGGAGCTAACTATGGCTACACCTTC.

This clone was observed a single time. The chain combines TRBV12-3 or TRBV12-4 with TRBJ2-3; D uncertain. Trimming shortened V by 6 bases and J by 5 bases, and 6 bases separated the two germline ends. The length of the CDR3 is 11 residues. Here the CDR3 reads CASSPGDTQYF. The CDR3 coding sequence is TGTGCCAGCAGCCCAGGAGATACGCAGTATTTT.

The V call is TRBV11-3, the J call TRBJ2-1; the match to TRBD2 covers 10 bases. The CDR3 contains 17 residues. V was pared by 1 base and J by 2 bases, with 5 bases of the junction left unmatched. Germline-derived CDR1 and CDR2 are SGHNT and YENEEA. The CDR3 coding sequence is TGTGCCAGCAGCTTAGTCCTAGCGGGGGTTGCCTACAATGAGCAGTTCTTC. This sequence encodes CASSLVLAGVAYNEQFF.

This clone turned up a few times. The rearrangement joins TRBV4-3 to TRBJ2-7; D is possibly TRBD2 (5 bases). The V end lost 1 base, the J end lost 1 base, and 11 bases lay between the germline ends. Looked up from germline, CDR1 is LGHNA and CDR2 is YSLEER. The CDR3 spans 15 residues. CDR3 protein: CASSQVQSGSYEQYF. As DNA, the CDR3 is TGCGCCAGCAGCCAAGTTCAGAGCGGTTCCTACGAGCAGTACTTC.

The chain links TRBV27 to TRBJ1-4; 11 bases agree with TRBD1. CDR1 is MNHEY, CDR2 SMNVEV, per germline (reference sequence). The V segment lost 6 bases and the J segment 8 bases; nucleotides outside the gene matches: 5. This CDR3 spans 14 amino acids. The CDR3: CASRDRGPGEKLFF. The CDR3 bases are TGTGCCAGCAGGGACAGGGGGCCGGGAGAAAAACTGTTTTTT.

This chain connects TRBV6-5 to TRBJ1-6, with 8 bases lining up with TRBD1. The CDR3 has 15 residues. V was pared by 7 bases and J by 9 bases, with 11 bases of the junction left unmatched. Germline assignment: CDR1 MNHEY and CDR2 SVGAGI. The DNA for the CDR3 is TGTGCCAGCAAGCCCACCGGGACAGGAGGTTCACCCCTCCACTTT. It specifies CASKPTGTGGSPLHF.

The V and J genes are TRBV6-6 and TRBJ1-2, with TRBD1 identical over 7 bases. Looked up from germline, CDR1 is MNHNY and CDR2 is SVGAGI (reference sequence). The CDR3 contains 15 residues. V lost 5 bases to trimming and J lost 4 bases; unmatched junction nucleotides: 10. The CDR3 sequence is CASSQEGARSYGYTF. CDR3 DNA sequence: TGTGCCAGCAGTCAAGAGGGGGCGCGGAGCTATGGCTACACCTTC.

The CDR3 DNA is TGTGCCAGCAGCCGGGGGCTGTCGAGCACTGAAGCTTTCTTT. Translating gives CASSRGLSSTEAFF. V usage is TRBV3-1 (or the pseudogene TRBV3-2) and J usage is TRBJ1-1; TRBD1 is a possible D gene (6 bases). Per germline, CDR1 LGHDT and CDR2 YNNKEL (reference sequence). Trimming stripped 4 bases from V and 4 bases from J, with 13 bases between. CDR3 length: 14 amino acids.

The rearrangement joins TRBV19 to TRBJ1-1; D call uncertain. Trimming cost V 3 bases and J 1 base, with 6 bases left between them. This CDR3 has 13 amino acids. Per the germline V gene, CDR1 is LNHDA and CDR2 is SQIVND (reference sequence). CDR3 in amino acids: CASSIVRNTEAFF. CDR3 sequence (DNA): TGTGCCAGTAGTATTGTCAGGAACACTGAAGCTTTCTTT.

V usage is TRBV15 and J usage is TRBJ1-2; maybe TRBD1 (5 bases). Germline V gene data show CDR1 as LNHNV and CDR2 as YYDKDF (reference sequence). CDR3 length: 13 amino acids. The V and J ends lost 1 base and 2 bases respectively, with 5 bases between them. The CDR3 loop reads CATSRAGNYGYTF. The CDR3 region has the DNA TGTGCCACCAGCAGAGCAGGGAACTATGGCTACACCTTC.

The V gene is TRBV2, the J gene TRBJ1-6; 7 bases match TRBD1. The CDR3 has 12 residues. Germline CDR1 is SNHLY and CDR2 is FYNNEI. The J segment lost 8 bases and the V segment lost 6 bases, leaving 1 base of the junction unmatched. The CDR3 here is CASRGGHSPLHF. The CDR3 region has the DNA TGTGCCAGCAGAGGGGGCCATTCACCCCTCCACTTT.

CDR3 in amino acids: CATSRDHTTYEQYF. The CDR3 DNA is TGTGCCACCAGCAGAGATCACACAACCTACGAGCAGTACTTC. J is TRBJ2-7 and V is TRBV15, with D unresolved. The CDR3 loop spans 14 amino acids. Germline CDR1 and CDR2: LNHNV and YYDKDF (reference sequence). V lost 0 bases to trimming and J lost 2 bases, with 8 bases between them.

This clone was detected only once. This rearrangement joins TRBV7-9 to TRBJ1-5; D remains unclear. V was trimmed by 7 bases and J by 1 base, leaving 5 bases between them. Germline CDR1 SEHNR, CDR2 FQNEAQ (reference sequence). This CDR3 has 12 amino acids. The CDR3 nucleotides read TGTGCCAGCACCTCAAGCAATCAGCCCCAGCATTTT. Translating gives CASTSSNQPQHF.